A selection of T cell receptor beta chains follows, all from one sample in a study of read filtering for tumor transcriptome and immune sequencing. TCRdb passed the reads through MiXCR, listing each CDR3 protein once. The sample lists fewer than 35,000 distinct CDR3 sequences; less than 20% were seen once. The sample consisted of a population of CD138-negative cells sorted from bone marrow. The receptors derive from a donor over 35 with multiple myeloma. Each CDR3 is given without its conserved first and last residue. The D gene is left open where the match is weak. Clone sizes are given selectively: once, few, many, or a class where the clone is expanded.

D | V | size | CDR3
. | TRBV5-4 | many | ASSLPFGSKGNDYNEQF
. | TRBV2 | many | ASSGSGTVIQY
. | TRBV7-8 | many | ASSSSENTYEQY
. | TRBV29-1 | many | SVYPGVVGVITDTQY
TRBD1 | TRBV19 | . | ASSKGAASNYGYT
. | TRBV29-1 | many | SGVAGWNTEAF
TRBD2 | TRBV27 | many | AFTRGGGSSGANVLT
. | TRBV7-9 | . | ASSTGAYEQY
TRBD1 | TRBV28 | . | ASSLGTGIYEQY
TRBD1 | TRBV19 | many | ASSPTGGSSNEQF
TRBD2 | TRBV7-9 | many | ASSRGVDTQY
. | TRBV20-1 | medium-sized | SGSRAGTFGEQF
TRBD1 | TRBV2 | many | ASKDRDGEQF
TRBD2 | TRBV7-2 | many | ASSPLRVAGGSTGELF
. | TRBV21-1 | many | ASSNSSGTGYEQY
. | TRBV15 | many | ATSREGGESYEQY
. | TRBV20-1 | many | SATRAGLETQY
TRBD2 | TRBV20-1 | . | SAHGTSGYTDMRY
TRBD2 | TRBV4-2 | . | ASSRELAGAYEQY
TRBD1 | TRBV25-1 | many | ASSERTGEAF
. | TRBV5-1 | many | ASSRRAGFDEQY
. | TRBV10-3 | many | AISDIGKNTEAF
. | TRBV28 | many | ASRTDPQETQY
TRBD1 | TRBV20-1 | . | SAEAGTADTYNDQF
. | TRBV20-1 | many | SASWQANTEAF
TRBD1 | TRBV4-2 | many | ASSQERTGAGETQY
TRBD2 | TRBV7-9 | many | ASSLVTSGSSYNEQF
TRBD2 | TRBV6-4 | many | ASSDSGTTNTGELF
. | TRBV19 | . | ASSSPNTGELF
. | TRBV27 | many | ANNEQF
. | TRBV5-1 | many | ASSLGPLSTDTQY
. | TRBV5-1 | . | ASRPRDTTDTQY
TRBD2 | TRBV19 | many | ARMLAGEVYEQY
. | TRBV3-1 | many | ASSLSYEQY
. | TRBV5-4 | many | ASSLDTSRDEQY
. | TRBV28 | . | AISGITDAF
. | TRBV28 | many | ASSFRGRSSYNEQF
. | TRBV28 | few | ASREVGEKLF
TRBD1 | TRBV12-3/TRBV12-4 | many | ASSSLGQGSTEAF
TRBD2 | TRBV5-1 | medium-sized | ASSIREGPPGANVLT
. | TRBV9 | . | ASSRLDHLTNTEAF
. | TRBV7-7 | many | ASSPYQSTDTQY
. | TRBV6-1 | many | ASSERDLKGHSGNTIY
. | TRBV6-2/TRBV6-3 | many | ASNTDRPTNTGELF
. | TRBV14 | many | ASSQRGATYEQY
. | TRBV12-3/TRBV12-4 | . | ASSRGVWTTGGHEQS
TRBD1 | TRBV4-1 | many | ASSHDQGAINEQF
TRBD2 | TRBV7-6 | many | ASSLVAGHYEQY